A selection of T cell receptor beta chains follows, all from one sample in a study of CD8+CD57+ T cells in acquired aplastic anemia. TCRdb itself ran the reads through MiXCR, one entry per CDR3 protein. The sample has 200,000 to 300,000 distinct CDR3 sequences, roughly 82% seen once. Material: sorted CD4+, CD8+, or CD8+CD57+ T cells (not recorded which) from PBMCs. The receptor set was obtained from a human donor with aplastic anemia. Each CDR3 is given with its conserved first and last residue. Each record gives: CDR3 protein, CDR3 DNA, D gene, V gene, J gene, clone size. The D gene is left open where the match is weak. Not every row has a clone size; where given, it reads once, few, many or a size class.

CSVLTGRGTGELFF	TGCAGCGTCCTGACAGGGAGGGGCACCGGGGAGCTGTTTTTT	.	TRBV29-1	TRBJ2-2	few
CANRVAAYQETQYF	TGTGCCAACAGGGTAGCGGCGTACCAAGAGACCCAGTACTTC	.	TRBV7-2	TRBJ2-5	few
CASSPGATHYGYSF	TGTGCCAGCAGCCCGGGGGCAACACACTATGGCTACTCCTTT	.	TRBV7-9	TRBJ2-3	.
CSVRGRLNTEAFF	TGCAGCGTTAGGGGACGGTTGAACACTGAAGCTTTCTTT	.	TRBV29-1	TRBJ1-1	once
CASSIARTANNEAFF	TGTGCCAGCAGTATAGCTCGCACAGCCAACAATGAGGCGTTCTTC	.	TRBV19	TRBJ1-1	.
CASSALSALPFHF	TGTGCCAGCAGCGCGCTTTCTGCCTTACCCTTCCACTTT	.	TRBV2	TRBJ1-6	.
CASSFAMGGSYAYTF	TGTGCCAGCAGCTTCGCGATGGGGGGAAGCTATGCGTACACCTTC	.	TRBV9	TRBJ1-2	.
CASSLEGQSNYGYF	TGTGCCAGCAGCTTAGAAGGACAGTCTAACTATGGCTACTTC	.	TRBV7-9	TRBJ2-5	.
CASSVGSDTHTDAFF	TGTGCCAGCAGCGTAGGGTCAGATACGCACACTGATGCTTTCTTT	.	TRBV9	TRBJ1-1	.
CASVKQGFSGYTF	TGTGCCAGTGTGAAACAGGGCTTCTCTGGCTACACCTTC	.	TRBV7-3	TRBJ1-2	few
CASSSSGTWGENRYTF	TGTGCCAGCAGTTCTAGCGGGACTTGGGGAGAGAATCGGTACACCTTC	.	TRBV7-3	TRBJ1-2	once
CSARKPLSNQPQHF	TGCAGTGCTAGGAAGCCCCTTAGCAATCAGCCCCAGCATTTT	.	TRBV20-1	TRBJ1-5	many
CASSVEGDGLVYGYTF	TGTGCCAGCAGCGTAGAGGGGGACGGGCTCGTATATGGCTACACCTTC	.	TRBV9	TRBJ1-2	.
CATSREGQGYNEQFF	TGTGCCACCAGCAGGGAGGGACAGGGGTACAATGAGCAGTTCTTC	TRBD1	TRBV15	TRBJ2-1	few
CASRMGQADTQYF	TGTGCCAGCAGGATGGGACAGGCAGATACGCAGTATTTT	TRBD1	TRBV5-4	TRBJ2-3	.
CATSREGTHKETQYF	TGTGCCACCAGCAGAGAAGGGACTCACAAAGAGACCCAGTACTTC	.	TRBV15	TRBJ2-5	few
CASSRQTKPETQYF	TGTGCCAGCAGCAGACAGACCAAGCCAGAGACCCAGTACTTC	.	TRBV11-3	TRBJ2-5	.
CASSVGSVNFEAFF	TGTGCCAGCAGCGTGGGTTCAGTCAACTTCGAAGCTTTCTTT	.	TRBV9	TRBJ1-1	.
CASWEGGTGALFF	TGTGCCAGCTGGGAAGGGGGCACCGGGGCGCTGTTTTTT	TRBD1	TRBV2	TRBJ2-2	.
CASSYSNRDVETQYF	TGTGCCAGCAGTTACTCGAACCGAGATGTAGAGACCCAGTACTTC	.	TRBV6-6	TRBJ2-5	many
CASSFRRIPAGDNVLTF	TGTGCCAGCAGCTTTCGGAGAATCCCCGCTGGCGATAACGTCCTGACTTTC	.	TRBV7-9	TRBJ2-6	.
CASRLAGGQSQYF	TGTGCCAGCAGGTTGGCGGGCGGGCAGTCCCAGTACTTC	.	TRBV7-2	TRBJ2-5	once
CSSRRGLNTEAFF	TGCAGTTCTAGAAGGGGATTGAACACTGAAGCTTTCTTT	.	TRBV20-1	TRBJ1-1	.
CASSMGPREETQYF	TGTGCCAGCAGCATGGGCCCCAGAGAAGAGACCCAGTACTTC	.	TRBV11-2	TRBJ2-5	.
CASSLTGGPDTHHYF	TGTGCCAGCAGCTTAACGGGAGGTCCCGATACGCACCATTACTTC	TRBD2	TRBV7-8	TRBJ2-5	.
CASSGTGDTEALYF	TGTGCCAGCAGCGGGACCGGGGACACTGAAGCTTTGTATTTT	.	TRBV9	TRBJ2-3	.
CASSIAGDYGYTF	TGTGCCAGTAGTATAGCTGGGGACTATGGCTACACCTTC	.	TRBV19	TRBJ1-2	few
CASSLPGGDATHYF	TGTGCCAGCAGCTTACCGGGGGGCGACGCTACGCATTATTTT	.	TRBV9	TRBJ2-3	once
CASNLDRAGGSDEQFF	TGTGCCAGCAACTTAGATCGCGCGGGGGGGAGCGATGAGCAGTTCTTC	TRBD2	TRBV11-3	TRBJ2-1	.
CAISEQHGDTQYF	TGTGCCATCAGTGAGCAACATGGGGATACGCAGTATTTT	.	TRBV10-3	TRBJ2-3	.
CASGGGGTIKHF	TGTGCCAGCGGAGGCGGTGGGACCATTAAGCACTTC	.	TRBV2	TRBJ2-4	.
CASRVGQGAYEQYF	TGTGCCAGTCGGGTGGGACAGGGAGCCTACGAGCAGTACTTC	TRBD1	TRBV19	TRBJ2-7	.
CATSRRRDGAALYF	TGTGCCACCAGCAGACGCCGAGACGGGGCAGCCCTTTACTTC	.	TRBV7-2	TRBJ2-5	.
CASSQDWASSVSGELFF	TGTGCCAGCAGCCAAGATTGGGCTAGCTCAGTATCCGGGGAGCTGTTTTTT	.	TRBV4-2	TRBJ2-2	.
CASSLEGDTQYF	TGTGCCAGCAGCTTAGAGGGAGATACGCAGTATTTT	.	TRBV7-9	TRBJ2-3	few
CASSIARGLDEQYF	TGTGCCAGCAGTATAGCGAGAGGGCTCGATGAGCAGTACTTC	.	TRBV7-8	TRBJ2-7	.
CASSQEGGASYEQYF	TGCGCCAGCAGCCAAGAGGGGGGGGCCTCTTACGAGCAGTATTTT	.	TRBV7-3	TRBJ2-3	.
CAISETGQADTQYF	TGTGCCATCAGTGAGACGGGACAAGCAGATACGCAGTATTTT	.	TRBV24-1	TRBJ2-3	.
CASSFQSSRGSDGDRDTDTQYF	TGTGCCAGCAGCTTTCAAAGCAGCAGGGGGAGCGATGGGGACAGGGACACAGATACGCAGTATTTT	TRBD1	TRBV7-9	TRBJ2-3	.